This T cell receptor beta chain was profiled in a study of T cell repertoires in cytomegalovirus infection (dated by TCRdb to between 2018 and 2021). Describing the broader study: Donor HLA type was relevant to the analysis, as public TCR beta signatures indicated carriage of CMV infection together with the matching HLA type.

The full study reports these points: Cumulative frequency of public TCR beta family members discriminated carriers of CMV infection plus the relevant HLA type in this cohort and an independent approximately 370-donor cohort. The ex vivo response was dominated by HLA-C-restricted CMV-specific TCR beta clonotypes, which also provided the single most frequent clonotype in two of eight donors.

The CDR3, from cysteine to phenylalanine, totals 20 residues. Solely the CDR3 DNA is kept, with 60 bases framed from the first base. From the germline V gene (reference sequence), CDR1 is LNHDA and CDR2 is SQIVND. Between the V and J ends, shortened by 5 bases and 0 bases respectively, the junction contains 26 bases. This clonotype was recorded at least ten times. Its antigen remains unidentified. The sample holds no much larger clone one base away, and base qualities are not on file. Sequencing relied on an Illumina HiSeq 1500. The raw public reads went through TCRdb reprocessing: fastp at Q25, MiXCR clone calling, in-frame beta chains kept. Entries are consolidated by CDR3 protein sequence, retaining the most common genes and DNA. The sample table lists about 490,000 distinct CDR3 sequences, 11% of them with a count of one. The ten biggest clones cover more than 8.5% of the sample.

The sequence links TRBV19 to TRBJ2-1, with the D call perhaps TRBD1 or TRBD2, as 5 bases match in each case. The receptor's source is a human donor in good health (CMV status not recorded). Some clones in this sample may be carry-over from other donors' samples. The sequencing input was PBMCs. DNA sequence: TGTGCCAGTAGTCCAGTAGGGAGTGAAGCGAACAGGCCCTCCTACAATGAGCAGTTCTTC. Translated, it gives CASSPVGSEANRPSYNEQFF. Here the CDR3 is joined to the reference TRBV19 and TRBJ2-1 genes, and the full variable domain is: DGGITQSPKYLFRKEGQNVTLSCEQNLNHDAMYWYRQDPGQGLRLIYYSQIVNDFQKGDIAEGYSVSREKKESFPLTVTSAQKNPTAFYLCASSPVGSEANRPSYNEQFFGPGTRLTVL.